The T cell receptor (beta chain) under discussion was sequenced for a study of cytomegalovirus exposure and HLA in healthy donors. The wider study: Within an early data release were 85 million or so unique TCRs drawn from HLA-typed donors.

Study conclusions and caveats: Usually a TCR sequence was rare, but some public TCRs were found in many donors. TCR beta chains numbering some 160 were designated cytomegalovirus-associated. Presence/absence results assume similar sequencing depth per donor, which may not hold.

This PCR relied on a set of 60 Vbeta primers and 13 Jbeta primers. Sequencing was performed with immunoSEQ multiplex PCR; in TCRdb, only in-frame clones are kept and a portion is missing. Among 130,000 to 150,000 clones listed, about four fifths were seen once. There are a few counts of this clone. The antigen remains undetermined. Germline V gene lookup returns CDR1 PRHDT and CDR2 FYEKMQ (reference sequence). Trimming pared 5 bases from V and 4 bases from J, leaving 15 bases between. The CDR3 loop spans 14 amino acids. The TCR sequence derives from a male donor in good health and CMV-seronegative. The sample comprised PBMCs. The chain employs TRBV13 and TRBJ2-7, with a possible D match to TRBD2 (6 bases). The CDR3, as DNA: TGTGCCAGCAGCCACATCGGGGGTCAGTACGAGCAGTACTTC. Amino acid sequence: CASSHIGGQYEQYF. Filled out from reference TRBV13 and TRBJ2-7, the complete variable domain reads AAGVIQSPRHLIKEKRETATLKCYPIPRHDTVYWYQQGPGQDPQFLISFYEKMQSDKGSIPDRFSAQQFSDYHSELNMSSLELGDSALYFCASSHIGGQYEQYFGPGTRLTVT.